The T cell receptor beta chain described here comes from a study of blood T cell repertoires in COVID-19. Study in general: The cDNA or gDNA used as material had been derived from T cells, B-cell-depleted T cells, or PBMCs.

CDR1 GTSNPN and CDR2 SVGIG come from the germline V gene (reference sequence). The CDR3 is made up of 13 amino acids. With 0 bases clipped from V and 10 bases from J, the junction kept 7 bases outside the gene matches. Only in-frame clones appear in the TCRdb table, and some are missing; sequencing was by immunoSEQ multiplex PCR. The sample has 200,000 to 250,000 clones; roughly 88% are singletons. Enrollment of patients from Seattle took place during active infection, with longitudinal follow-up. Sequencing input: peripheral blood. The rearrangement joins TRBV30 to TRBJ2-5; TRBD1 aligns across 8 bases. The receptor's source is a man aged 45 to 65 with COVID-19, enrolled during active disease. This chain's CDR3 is CAWSVPGGRVQYF. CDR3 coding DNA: TGTGCCTGGAGTGTCCCAGGGGGCAGGGTCCAGTACTTC. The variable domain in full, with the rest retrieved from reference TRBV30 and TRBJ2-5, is SQTIHQWPATLVQPVGSPLSLECTVEGTSNPNLYWYRQAAGRGLQLLFYSVGIGQISSEVPQNLSASRPQDRQFILSSKKLLLSDSGFYLCAWSVPGGRVQYFGPGTRLLVL.